Listed below are T cell receptor beta chains from one sample, sequenced in a study of T-cell reconstitution after alpha-beta-depleted transplantation in children. MiXCR, applied by TCRdb to the PCR reads, yields one record per CDR3 protein. The repertoire holds some 140,000 distinct CDR3 sequences, with about 9.6% as singletons. The sequencing used PBMCs, mostly from graft donor cells, collected 180 days after TCRalphabeta/CD19-depleted stem cell transplant. The source of these receptors is a girl under three years old who had a stem cell transplant for combined immunodeficiency, so the T cells may come from the graft donor. The conserved cysteine and the conserved F or W are not part of the CDR3 here.

V gene	J gene	CDR3 length	CDR3 protein
TRBV7-9	TRBJ2-7	11	AGEEPFSYEQY
TRBV20-1	TRBJ2-1	14	SAIPGLAGAYNEQF
TRBV19	TRBJ2-7	14	ASSMGDRVGLYEQY
TRBV20-1	TRBJ2-1	12	SAGPGRLYNEQF
TRBV4-3	TRBJ1-2	11	ASSQERGDGYT
TRBV6-2/TRBV6-3	TRBJ2-7	15	ASSYSKKGGPLNEQY
TRBV5-8	TRBJ2-3	13	ASSLGQADTDTQY
TRBV7-2	TRBJ2-7	12	ASSLRAPRGEQY
TRBV4-3	TRBJ2-7	15	ASSPGLAGAYSYEQY
TRBV4-1	TRBJ2-1	14	ASSQDLGLVDNEQF
TRBV20-1	TRBJ2-7	14	SAPELGGGPFYEQY
TRBV29-1	TRBJ2-7	11	SVGWGAGYEQY
TRBV3-1	TRBJ2-5	12	ASSHQGFQETQY
TRBV5-6	TRBJ2-1	12	ASSLGWTYNEQF
TRBV6-6	TRBJ2-7	9	ASLQGNEQY